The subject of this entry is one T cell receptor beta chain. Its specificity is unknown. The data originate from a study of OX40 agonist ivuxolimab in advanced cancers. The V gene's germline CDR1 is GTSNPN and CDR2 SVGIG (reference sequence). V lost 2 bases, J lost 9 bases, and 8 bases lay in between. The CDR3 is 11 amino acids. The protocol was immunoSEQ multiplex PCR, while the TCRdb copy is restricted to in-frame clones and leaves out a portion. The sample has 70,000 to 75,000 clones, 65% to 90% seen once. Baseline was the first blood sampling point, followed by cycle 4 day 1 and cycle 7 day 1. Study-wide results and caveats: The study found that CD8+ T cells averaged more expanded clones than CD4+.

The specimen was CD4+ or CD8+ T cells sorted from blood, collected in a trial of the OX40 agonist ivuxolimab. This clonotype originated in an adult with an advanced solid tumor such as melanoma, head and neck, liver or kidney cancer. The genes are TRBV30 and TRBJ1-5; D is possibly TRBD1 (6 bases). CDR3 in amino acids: CAWSRGGPQHF. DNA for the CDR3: TGTGCCTGGAGTCGAGGGGGGCCCCAGCATTTT. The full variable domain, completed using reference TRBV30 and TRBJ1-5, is SQTIHQWPATLVQPVGSPLSLECTVEGTSNPNLYWYRQAAGRGLQLLFYSVGIGQISSEVPQNLSASRPQDRQFILSSKKLLLSDSGFYLCAWSRGGPQHFGDGTRLSIL.